These 30 T cell receptor beta chains came from one sample sequenced in a study of T cells in Graves' hyperthyroidism and ophthalmopathy. The investigators amplified TCR beta CDR3 regions from RNA transcripts. HTBI primers were employed in a first-round RT-PCR of the TCR CDR3. MiXCR, run by TCRdb on the multiplex PCR reads, gives a single entry per CDR3 protein. The sample has about 400,000 distinct CDR3 sequences, roughly 15% seen once. Sequencing input: blood. These receptors originate from a woman aged 55-70 years with Graves' ophthalmopathy.

Only a few counts were recorded for this clonotype. This chain uses TRBV24-1 with TRBJ2-5; a possible D gene is TRBD2 (5 bases). Trimming took 1 base from V and 7 from J, leaving 9 bases between them. The CDR3 length is 13 residues. Germline V lookup: CDR1 KGHDR, CDR2 SFDVKD. The CDR3 nucleotides read TGTGCCACCAGTGATTTTCGAGGGAGGACCCAGTACTTC. Protein product: CATSDFRGRTQYF.

This clonotype was seen only a few times. An end of the junction does not agree with germline; a read error may underlie this. This chain joins TRBV27 and TRBJ1-2; D might be TRBD1 (5 bases). The CDR3 sequence is 15 residues long. CDR1 is MNHEY, CDR2 SMNVEV, per germline (reference sequence). The CDR3 coding sequence is TGTGCCAGCAGACCCTCCGATCAGGGATACTATGGCTACGCCTTC. The encoded protein is CASRPSDQGYYGYAF.

This clonotype was recorded many times. The V gene is TRBV11-3, the J gene TRBJ2-1; D is unresolved. This CDR3 spans 15 amino acids. Between the trimmed V and J ends, which lost 1 base and 8 bases, there was a span of 15 bases. CDR1 and CDR2 (germline): SGHNT, YENEEA. The CDR3: CASSLGVATWDEQFF. The CDR3 coding sequence is TGTGCCAGCAGCTTAGGGGTGGCGACGTGGGATGAGCAGTTCTTC.

The CDR3 is CASSDRGDYEQYF. The CDR3 coding sequence is TGTGCCAGCAGTGACAGGGGTGACTACGAGCAGTACTTC. V usage is TRBV6-1 and J usage is TRBJ2-7, with a possible D match to TRBD1 (6 bases). The CDR3 is made up of 13 amino acids. Trimming removed 3 bases at V and 3 bases at J, with 9 bases between. Germline values: CDR1 MNHNS, CDR2 SASEGT.

This clonotype was picked up many times. The CDR3 bases are TGTGCCAGCAGTGAATTGGCAGAGGGACAGCCCCAGCATTTT. It specifies CASSELAEGQPQHF. The J gene is TRBJ1-5, the V gene TRBV2; D is unclear. The length of the CDR3 is 14 residues. V gave up 2 bases and J gave up 7 bases, with 12 bases separating them. The germline V gene has CDR1 SNHLY and CDR2 FYNNEI.

The sample holds many counts of this clonotype. The V call is TRBV9, the J call TRBJ1-1; a weak D match, TRBD1 (5 bases). CDR3 length: 14 residues. Germline assignment: CDR1 SGDLS and CDR2 YYNGEE. The ends were cut back, 4 bases at V and 8 bases at J, with 18 bases in the middle. The CDR3 region has the DNA TGTGCCAGCAGCCCCCGGGGGGGGAGCGCCGAAGCTTTCTTT. Translation gives CASSPRGGSAEAFF.

This clonotype was found a few times. The chain recombines TRBV10-3 with TRBJ1-3; perhaps TRBD1 as D (6 bases). Trimming shortened V by 5 bases and J by 0 bases, and 8 bases separated the two germline ends. CDR1 and CDR2 from the germline V gene are ENHRY and SYGVKD. CDR3 length: 14 residues. CDR3 sequence (DNA): TGTGCCATCAGTTCGGACAGCTCTGGAAACACCATATATTTT. Translated, it gives CAISSDSSGNTIYF.

This clonotype was detected ten times or more. This chain links TRBV20-1 with TRBJ2-7; maybe TRBD1 (6 bases). This CDR3 has 15 amino acids. The germline gives CDR1 DFQATT, CDR2 SNEGSKA (reference sequence). V was trimmed by 1 base and J by 3 bases, leaving 16 bases between them. In DNA, the CDR3 is TGCAGTGCTAGAGCCGTGGACAGTGGAAACTACGAGCAGTACTTC. It codes for CSARAVDSGNYEQYF.

This clonotype appeared a few times. This chain links TRBV19 with TRBJ1-5; possibly TRBD1 for D (5 bases). V lost 2 bases, J lost 2 bases, and 19 bases lay in between. CDR1 is LNHDA, CDR2 SQIVND, per germline (reference sequence). The CDR3 contains 18 residues. CDR3: CASSISTGTVVGNQPQHF. The CDR3 DNA reads as TGTGCCAGTAGTATATCTACCGGGACGGTTGTTGGCAATCAGCCCCAGCATTTT.

This clonotype was found many times. V usage is TRBV5-1 and J usage is TRBJ2-1; unclear D gene. Germline CDR1 SGHRS, CDR2 YFSETQ. This CDR3 region has 14 residues. V was cut by 0 bases and J by 7 bases, with 11 bases left in between. Written as DNA, the CDR3 is TGCGCCAGCAGCTTGGGTTTAGTCGGTAATGAGCAGTTCTTC. Protein: CASSLGLVGNEQFF.

Ten or more counts support this clonotype. The V call is TRBV9, the J call TRBJ1-2; 7 bases map to TRBD1. The CDR3 length is 17 residues. V trimming: 2 bases; J trimming: 2 bases; junction bases outside the gene matches: 12. The germline V gene has CDR1 SGDLS and CDR2 YYNGEE. CDR3 in amino acids: CASSVDPSPGGNYGYTF. DNA for the CDR3: TGTGCCAGCAGCGTTGACCCCTCGCCAGGGGGGAACTATGGCTACACCTTC.

This chain links TRBV24-1 with TRBJ2-1; TRBD2 might be the D (6 bases). From germline, CDR1 is KGHDR and CDR2 SFDVKD. V lost 4 bases and J 3 bases, leaving 6 bases between the germline ends. CDR3 length: 13 residues. CDR3 in DNA: TGTGCCACCAGTGAGACTAGCTACAATGAGCAGTTCTTC. Residues: CATSETSYNEQFF.

This clonotype was observed a few times. Written as DNA, the CDR3 is TGTGCCAGCAGCCAAGCGCCGGACCTCTCCTACGAGCAGTACTTC. This translates into CASSQAPDLSYEQYF. V is TRBV3-1 and J is TRBJ2-7; D is uncertain. This CDR3 region has 15 residues. CDR1 is LGHDT and CDR2 is YNNKEL in the germline V gene (reference sequence). Trimming took 1 base from V and 0 from J, leaving 10 bases between them.

This clonotype was detected many times. The chain recombines TRBV12-3 or TRBV12-4 with TRBJ1-5; D not resolved. Trimming took 2 bases from V and 0 from J, leaving 5 bases between them. This CDR3 spans 14 amino acids. This CDR3 reads CASSLTSSNQPQHF. CDR3 DNA: TGTGCCAGCAGTTTAACTTCTAGCAATCAGCCCCAGCATTTT.

At least ten counts were recorded for this clonotype. Here the CDR3 reads CASSHGTSGTEAFF. The CDR3 DNA reads TGTGCCAGCAGCCACGGGACGAGCGGCACTGAAGCTTTCTTT. The chain combines TRBV11-2 with TRBJ1-1; possibly TRBD1 for D (5 bases). This CDR3 comprises 14 residues. With 5 bases removed from V and 4 bases from J, the gap between germline ends came to 14 bases. The V gene's germline CDR1 is SGHAT and CDR2 FQNNGV.

The J gene is TRBJ2-5, the V gene TRBV7-3, with 8 bases that match TRBD2. With 5 bases clipped from V and 5 bases from J, the junction kept 7 bases outside the gene matches. The CDR3 runs 14 residues. In germline, CDR1 is SGHTA, CDR2 FQGTGA. The CDR3 protein is CASSPSGSMETQYF. In DNA form, the CDR3 reads TGTGCCAGCAGCCCAAGCGGGAGTATGGAGACCCAGTACTTC.

This chain connects TRBV24-1 to TRBJ2-1; D tentatively fits TRBD1 or TRBD2 (5 bases each). Germline values: CDR1 KGHDR, CDR2 SFDVKD. The ends were cut back, 3 bases at V and 6 bases at J, with 14 bases in the middle. This CDR3 contains 15 residues. This chain's CDR3 is CATSDGTRGANEQFF. The CDR3 nucleotides read TGTGCCACCAGTGATGGGACGAGAGGGGCCAATGAGCAGTTCTTC.

This clonotype has only a few counts. The rearrangement links TRBV18 to TRBJ2-7; D possibly corresponds to TRBD1 (6 bases). Germline CDR1 and CDR2: KGHSH and LQKENI. This CDR3 has 13 amino acids. The V and J ends lost 0 bases and 3 bases respectively, with 6 bases between them. As DNA, the CDR3 is TGTGCCAGCTCACCACCACAGGGCTACGAGCAGTACTTC. Residues: CASSPPQGYEQYF.

This clonotype came up many times. V and J are TRBV27 and TRBJ2-7; D remains unclear. Germline CDR1 reads MNHEY; CDR2 reads SMNVEV (reference sequence). The CDR3 loop spans 15 amino acids. V was clipped by 2 bases and J by 6 bases, with 17 bases between them. CDR3 DNA: TGTGCCAGCAGTTTACCCAACGACGGGTCGGCCGAGCAGTACTTC. Translating gives CASSLPNDGSAEQYF.

In its sample, this clonotype was seen many times. A junction boundary mismatches the germline segment, possibly from a read error. The genes are TRBV7-9 and TRBJ2-1; TRBD2 agrees at 9 bases. The CDR3 has 15 amino acids. Germline V gene lookup returns CDR1 SEHNR and CDR2 FQNEAQ (reference sequence). This chain's CDR3 is CASSLAGVEYNEQFF. CDR3 in DNA: TGTGCCAGCAGTTTAGCGGGAGTGGAATACAATGAGCAGTTCTTC.

This clonotype was seen many times. This chain uses TRBV20-1 with TRBJ2-5; 12 bases map to TRBD2. V lost 5 bases to trimming and J lost 2 bases; unmatched junction nucleotides: 3. CDR1 and CDR2 from the germline V gene are DFQATT and SNEGSKA (reference sequence). The CDR3 is 14 residues long. The CDR3 here is CSASGTSGQETQYF. In DNA form, the CDR3 reads TGCAGTGCTTCTGGGACTAGCGGGCAAGAGACCCAGTACTTC.

This clonotype was seen at least ten times. The CDR3 region has the DNA TGTGCCAGCAGCCTCGTCGCCCGGGGGAGGTCCTACAATGAGCAGTTCTTC. Its translation is CASSLVARGRSYNEQFF. The V call is TRBV7-3, the J call TRBJ2-1; a weak D match, TRBD2 (6 bases). V dropped 5 bases and J dropped 1 base, with 18 bases sitting between them. Germline V lookup: CDR1 SGHTA, CDR2 FQGTGA. The CDR3 spans 17 residues.

This clonotype has at least ten counts. The J gene is TRBJ2-5, the V gene TRBV7-8; TRBD2 agrees at 7 bases. V trimming: 3 bases; J trimming: 5 bases; junction bases outside the gene matches: 12. Germline V CDR1 and CDR2: SGHVS, FQNEAQ. The CDR3 extends over 16 amino acids. CDR3 residues: CASSLEIGRGDETQYF. DNA for the CDR3: TGTGCCAGCAGCTTGGAGATCGGCCGGGGGGATGAGACCCAGTACTTC.

This clonotype has a count of ten or more. The chain carries TRBV2 and TRBJ2-7; 10 nucleotides agree with TRBD1. CDR3 size: 15 residues. The J segment lost 7 bases and the V segment lost 11 bases, leaving 17 bases of the junction unmatched. Germline assignment: CDR1 SNHLY and CDR2 FYNNEI. CDR3 in DNA: TGTGCCGTTCTCTTTGGACAGGGGGAAGTAGGGGAGCAGTACTTC. This translates into CAVLFGQGEVGEQYF.

Details on this clonotype: This may arise from a read error, as a much more abundant clone is one base away. The chain recombines TRBV2 with TRBJ1-4, with D unresolved. This CDR3 comprises 13 residues. V shed 11 bases and J shed 4 bases, with 14 bases lying between them. The germline V gene encodes CDR1 SNHLY and CDR2 FYNNEI. CDR3 bases: TGTGCCGGCCAGAAAGTCATTAATGAAAAACTGTTTTTT. It codes for CAGQKVINEKLFF.

This clonotype was recorded a few times. The chain employs TRBV3-1 and TRBJ2-1; TRBD2 matches 8 bases. V gave up 4 bases and J gave up 2 bases; unmatched junction bases: 4. Germline CDR1 LGHDT, CDR2 YNNKEL (reference sequence). This CDR3 comprises 15 residues. Here the CDR3 DNA reads TGTGCCAGCAGCCTTCGGGAGGGGGCCTACAATGAGCAGTTCTTC. This encodes CASSLREGAYNEQFF.

This clonotype was counted at least ten times. This chain joins TRBV6-1 and TRBJ1-5, with 7 positions matching TRBD1. The J segment lost 5 bases and the V segment lost 5 bases, leaving 6 bases of the junction unmatched. From germline, CDR1 is MNHNS and CDR2 SASEGT. This CDR3 comprises 14 residues. Written as DNA, the CDR3 is TGTGCCAGCAGTTCGGGACAGAGATATCAGCCCCAGCATTTT. Its protein is CASSSGQRYQPQHF.

This clonotype was picked up many times. The chain joins TRBV28 to TRBJ1-2; TRBD1 matches 7 bases. Germline V gene lookup returns CDR1 MDHEN and CDR2 SYDVKM. The V and J ends lost 5 bases and 10 bases, in that order; junction bases with no gene match: 10. The CDR3 sequence is 13 residues long. CDR3 sequence: CASSRQGWLVYTF. The CDR3 region has the DNA TGTGCCAGCAGTCGACAGGGATGGTTGGTCTACACCTTC.

This clonotype was counted ten times or more. The chain has TRBV27 and TRBJ2-3; 7 nucleotides align to TRBD1. This CDR3 comprises 14 residues. Germline CDR1 MNHEY, CDR2 SMNVEV (reference sequence). Germline trimming cut 4 bases from V and 2 bases from J; bases unmatched to any gene: 3. CDR3 DNA sequence: TGTGCCAGCAGTTGGGGACAGATCACAGATACGCAGTATTTT. Protein product: CASSWGQITDTQYF.

This clonotype appeared many times. The V gene is TRBV6-1, the J gene TRBJ1-2, with 9 bases that match TRBD1. This CDR3 has 15 amino acids. Per the germline V gene, CDR1 is MNHNS and CDR2 is SASEGT. V lost 5 bases, J lost 4 bases, and 8 bases stayed unmatched. The CDR3 sequence: CASSYPTGGVYGYTF. CDR3 DNA: TGTGCCAGCAGTTACCCGACAGGGGGAGTCTATGGCTACACCTTC.